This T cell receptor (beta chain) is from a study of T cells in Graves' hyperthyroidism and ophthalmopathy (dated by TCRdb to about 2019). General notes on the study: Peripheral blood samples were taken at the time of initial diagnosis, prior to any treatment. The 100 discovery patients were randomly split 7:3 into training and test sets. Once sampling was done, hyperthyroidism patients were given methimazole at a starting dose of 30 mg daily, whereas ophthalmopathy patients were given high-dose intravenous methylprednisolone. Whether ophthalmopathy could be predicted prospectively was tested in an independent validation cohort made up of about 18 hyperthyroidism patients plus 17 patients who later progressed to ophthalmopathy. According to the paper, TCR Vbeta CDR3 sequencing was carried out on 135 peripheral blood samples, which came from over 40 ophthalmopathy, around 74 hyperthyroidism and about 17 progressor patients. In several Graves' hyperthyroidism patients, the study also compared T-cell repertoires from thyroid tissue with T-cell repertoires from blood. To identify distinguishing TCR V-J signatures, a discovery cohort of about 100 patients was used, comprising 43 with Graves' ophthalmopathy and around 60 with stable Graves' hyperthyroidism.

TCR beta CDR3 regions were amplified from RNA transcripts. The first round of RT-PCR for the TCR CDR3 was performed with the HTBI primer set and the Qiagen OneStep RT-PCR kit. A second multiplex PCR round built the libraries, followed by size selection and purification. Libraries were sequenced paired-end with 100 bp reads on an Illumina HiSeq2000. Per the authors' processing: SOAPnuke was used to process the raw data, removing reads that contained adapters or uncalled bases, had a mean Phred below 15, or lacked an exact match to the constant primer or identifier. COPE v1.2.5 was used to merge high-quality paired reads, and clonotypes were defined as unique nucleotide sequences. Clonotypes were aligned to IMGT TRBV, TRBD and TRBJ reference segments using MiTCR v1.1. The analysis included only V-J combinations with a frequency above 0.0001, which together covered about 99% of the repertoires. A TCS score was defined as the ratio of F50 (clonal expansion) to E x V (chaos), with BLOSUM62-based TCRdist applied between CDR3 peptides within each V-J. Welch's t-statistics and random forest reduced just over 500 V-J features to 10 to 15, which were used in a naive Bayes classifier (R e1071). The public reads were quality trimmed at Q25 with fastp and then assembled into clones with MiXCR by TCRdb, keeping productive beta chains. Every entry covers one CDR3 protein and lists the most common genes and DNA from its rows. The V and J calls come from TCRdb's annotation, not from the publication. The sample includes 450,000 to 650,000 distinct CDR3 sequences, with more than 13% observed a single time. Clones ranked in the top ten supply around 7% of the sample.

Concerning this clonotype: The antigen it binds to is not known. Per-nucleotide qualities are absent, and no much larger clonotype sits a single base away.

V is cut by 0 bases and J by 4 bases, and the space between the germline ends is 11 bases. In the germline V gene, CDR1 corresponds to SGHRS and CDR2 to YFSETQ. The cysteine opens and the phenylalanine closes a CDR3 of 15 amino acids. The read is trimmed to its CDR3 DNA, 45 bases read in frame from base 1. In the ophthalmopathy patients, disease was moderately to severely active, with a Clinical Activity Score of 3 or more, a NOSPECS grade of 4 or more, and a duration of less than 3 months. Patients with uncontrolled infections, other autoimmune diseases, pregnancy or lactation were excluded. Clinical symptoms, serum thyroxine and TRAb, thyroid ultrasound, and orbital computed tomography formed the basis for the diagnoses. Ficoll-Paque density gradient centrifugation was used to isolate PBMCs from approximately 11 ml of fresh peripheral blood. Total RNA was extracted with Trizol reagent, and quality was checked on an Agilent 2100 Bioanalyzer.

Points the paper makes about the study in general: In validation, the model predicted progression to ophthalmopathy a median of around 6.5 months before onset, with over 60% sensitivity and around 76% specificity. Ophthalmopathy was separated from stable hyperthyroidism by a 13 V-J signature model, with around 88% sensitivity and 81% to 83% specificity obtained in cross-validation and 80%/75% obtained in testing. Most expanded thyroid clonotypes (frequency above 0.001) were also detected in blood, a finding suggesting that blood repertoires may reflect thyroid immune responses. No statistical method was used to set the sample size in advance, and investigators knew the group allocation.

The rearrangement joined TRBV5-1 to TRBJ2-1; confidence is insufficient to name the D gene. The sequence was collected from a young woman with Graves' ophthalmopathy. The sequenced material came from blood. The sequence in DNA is TGCGCCAGCAGCTTGGGGTGGAGTGGGTACAATGAGCAGTTCTTC. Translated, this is CASSLGWSGYNEQFF. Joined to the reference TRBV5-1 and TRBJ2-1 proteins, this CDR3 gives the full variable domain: KAGVTQTPRYLIKTRGQQVTLSCSPISGHRSVSWYQQTPGQGLQFLFEYFSETQRNKGNFPGRFSGRQFSNSRSEMNVSTLELGDSALYLCASSLGWSGYNEQFFGPGTRLTVL.